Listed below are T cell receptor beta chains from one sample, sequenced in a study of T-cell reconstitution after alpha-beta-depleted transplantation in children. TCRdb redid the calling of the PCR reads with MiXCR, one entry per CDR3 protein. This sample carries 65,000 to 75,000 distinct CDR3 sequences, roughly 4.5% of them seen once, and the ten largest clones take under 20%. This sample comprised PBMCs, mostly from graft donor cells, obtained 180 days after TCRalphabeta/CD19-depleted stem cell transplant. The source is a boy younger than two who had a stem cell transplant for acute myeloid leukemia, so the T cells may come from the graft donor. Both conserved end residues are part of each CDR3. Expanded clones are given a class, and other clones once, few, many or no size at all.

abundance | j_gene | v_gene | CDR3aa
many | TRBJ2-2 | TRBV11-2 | CASSLRGSPLGELFF
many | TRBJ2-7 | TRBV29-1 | CSVRTGEGEQYF
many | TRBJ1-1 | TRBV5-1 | CASSVNRVEAFF
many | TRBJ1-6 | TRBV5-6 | CASSPRTVNSPLHF
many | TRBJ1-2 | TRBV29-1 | CSVEDLTGSKDGYTF
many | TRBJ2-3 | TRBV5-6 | CASSLLDTDTQYF
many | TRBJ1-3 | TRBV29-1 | CSVYGGPGGRNTIYF
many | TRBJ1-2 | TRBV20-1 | CSARARFGTGTNYGYTF
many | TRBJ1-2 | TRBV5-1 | CASSSSGVRANYGYTF
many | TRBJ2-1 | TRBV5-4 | CASSTIPGQVNSYNEQFF
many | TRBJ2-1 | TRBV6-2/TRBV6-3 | CASSYSRGADLYNEQFF
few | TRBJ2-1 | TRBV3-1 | CASCHLIAGVIHNEQFF
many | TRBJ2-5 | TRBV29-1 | CSVEQRTPLQETQYF
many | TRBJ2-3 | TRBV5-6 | CASSLGKAVTDTQYF
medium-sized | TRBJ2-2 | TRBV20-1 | CSADRDGTHYTGELFF
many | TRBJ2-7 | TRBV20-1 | CSASVVVGQGTYEQYF
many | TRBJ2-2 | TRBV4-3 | CASSQDGRGYTGELFF
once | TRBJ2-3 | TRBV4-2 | CAISQGGPTYSSTDTQYF
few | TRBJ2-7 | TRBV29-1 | CSATPSMGEQYF
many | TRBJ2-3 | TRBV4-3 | CASSQDDRGLLRTDTQYF
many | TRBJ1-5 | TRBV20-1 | CSARRHRGDQPQHF
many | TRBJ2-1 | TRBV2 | CASSATASSYNEQFF
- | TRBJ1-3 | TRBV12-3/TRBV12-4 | CASSLAVPRSGNTIYF
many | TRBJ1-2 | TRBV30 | CAWSVTNYGYTF
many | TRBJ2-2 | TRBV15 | CATSRVTTGVGNTGELFF
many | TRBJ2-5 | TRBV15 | CATSRQGSQETQYF
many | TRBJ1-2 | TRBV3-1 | CASSHSDRFNYGYTF
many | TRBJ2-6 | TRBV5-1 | CASSFRHFLDSGANVLTF
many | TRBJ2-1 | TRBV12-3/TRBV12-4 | CASSRLGGYNEQFF
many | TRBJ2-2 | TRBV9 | CASSVGSLGRTPGELFF
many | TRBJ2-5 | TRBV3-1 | CASSLGTSGGETQYF
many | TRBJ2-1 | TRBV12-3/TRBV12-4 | CASSQGGGGAGEQFF
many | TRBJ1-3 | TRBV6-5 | CASSFTDGNSGNTIYF
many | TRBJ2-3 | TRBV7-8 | CASRPSDLRAQYF
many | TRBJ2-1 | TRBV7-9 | CASSAGTEQFF
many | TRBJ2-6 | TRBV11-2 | CASSRSGTGKSGANVLTF
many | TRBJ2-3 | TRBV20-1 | CSALGTDTQYF
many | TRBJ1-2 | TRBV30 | CAWTGGMNYGYTF